The 11 T cell receptor beta chains below were found in one sample sequenced in a study of blood T cell repertoires in COVID-19 (dated by TCRdb to about 2020). Library generation was performed with the immunoSEQ multiplex PCR assay. Imported from immuneACCESS, the table was reduced by TCRdb to in-frame sequences with V and J called. These copies leave out some clones; in studies compared against another copy, an unresolved V gene accounts for under half, and the cause of the remainder is not known. Recorded for this sample are fewer than 250,000 clones; about 82% of them occurred a single time. Together, the top ten hold about 9.3% of the sample. Sequencing was done on a sample of PBMCs or T cells enriched from blood (not recorded which). The receptors shown here come from a woman in her fifties or sixties with acute COVID-19.

V usage is TRBV7-2 and J usage is TRBJ2-3, with 8 bases lining up with TRBD2. Germline CDR1 is SGHTA and CDR2 is FQGNSA. Trimming at V came to 5 bases and at J to 2 bases, leaving 3 bases not matched to a gene. The CDR3 sequence is 14 residues long. CDR3 in DNA: TGTGCCAGCAGCCTTAGCGGGACCACAGATACGCAGTATTTT. Translating gives CASSLSGTTDTQYF.

The V gene is TRBV6-5, the J gene TRBJ2-1; 7 nucleotides line up with TRBD2. Germline CDR1 and CDR2: MNHEY and SVGAGI. This CDR3 is built from 15 residues. Trimming cost V 5 bases and J 5 bases; bases outside gene matches: 9. In DNA form, the CDR3 reads TGTGCCAGCAGTCCAGCGGGAACCCGGGACAATGAGCAGTTCTTC. Translated: CASSPAGTRDNEQFF.

J is TRBJ1-5 and V is TRBV6-4; D perhaps matches TRBD1 (6 bases). The CDR3 spans 14 residues. Germline V CDR1 and CDR2: MRHNA, SNTAGT. Trimming cost V 5 bases and J 3 bases, with 11 bases left between them. CDR3 sequence: CASSPTGNNQPQHF. CDR3 coding DNA: TGTGCCAGCAGTCCTACAGGGAACAATCAGCCCCAGCATTTT.

In the case of this clone: The sample holds other DNA sequences that translate to the same CDR3. The CDR3 region has the DNA TGTGCCAGCAGTGGGCAGGGCTACGAGCAGTACTTC. This encodes CASSGQGYEQYF. The J gene is TRBJ2-7, the V gene TRBV2, with a tentative D call TRBD1 (5 bases). V was cut by 4 bases and J by 3 bases, with 7 bases left in between. CDR1 and CDR2 from the germline V gene are SNHLY and FYNNEI. The CDR3 loop spans 12 amino acids.

This chain connects TRBV12-3 or TRBV12-4 to TRBJ1-2; D is perhaps TRBD1 (5 bases). The V end lost 2 bases, the J end lost 8 bases, and 12 bases lay between the germline ends. This CDR3 is 13 amino acids long. The CDR3 sequence: CASSLLRGTGYTF. In DNA, the CDR3 is TGTGCCAGCAGTTTATTAAGGGGCACCGGCTACACCTTC.

The J gene is TRBJ2-5, the V gene TRBV19, with D tentatively TRBD2 (6 bases). The V and J ends lost 3 bases and 0 bases respectively, with 8 bases between them. Germline V gene data show CDR1 as LNHDA and CDR2 as SQIVND (reference sequence). The length of the CDR3 is 14 residues. The DNA of the CDR3 is TGTGCCAGTAGTATTGGGGGGTACCAAGAGACCCAGTACTTC. Its translation: CASSIGGYQETQYF.

The chain has TRBV20-1 and TRBJ1-2; possible D gene TRBD1, 6 bases. The germline gives CDR1 DFQATT, CDR2 SNEGSKA (reference sequence). The CDR3 is 11 residues long. Trimming stripped 4 bases from V and 8 bases from J, with 11 bases between. CDR3: CSAISGEGYTF. The DNA for the CDR3 is TGCAGTGCTATATCAGGGGAAGGCTACACCTTC.

The chain uses TRBV2 and TRBJ2-1; D might be TRBD1 (5 bases). The V gene's germline CDR1 is SNHLY and CDR2 FYNNEI. V was pared by 2 bases and J by 5 bases, with 10 bases between. The CDR3 consists of 14 residues. CDR3 sequence reads: CASSESGRDNEQFF. The CDR3, as DNA: TGTGCCAGCAGTGAAAGTGGCAGGGACAATGAGCAGTTCTTC.

This chain joins TRBV6-2 or TRBV6-3 and TRBJ1-2; D call uncertain. V was clipped by 2 bases and J by 8 bases, with 6 bases between them. The CDR3 sequence is 11 residues long. CDR1 and CDR2 (germline): MNHEY, SVGEGT. This CDR3 is CASSYAAGYTF. The CDR3 nucleotides are TGTGCCAGCAGTTACGCGGCGGGCTACACCTTC.

This chain uses TRBV7-9 with TRBJ1-2, with 7 bases fitting TRBD1. Germline trimming cut 4 bases from V and 4 bases from J; bases unmatched to any gene: 6. This CDR3 spans 14 amino acids. Per germline, CDR1 SEHNR and CDR2 FQNEAQ (reference sequence). DNA for the CDR3: TGTGCCAGCAGCTCGAGACAGGGCCTCTATGGCTACACCTTC. Amino acid sequence: CASSSRQGLYGYTF.

The J gene is TRBJ1-1, the V gene TRBV5-8; TRBD1 matches 8 bases. J was trimmed by 4 bases and V by 5 bases; bases with no gene match: 7. Germline CDR1 is SGHTS and CDR2 is YDEGEE. This CDR3 region has 14 residues. CDR3 coding DNA: TGTGCCAGCAGGGGACAGGTCTGGGGCACTGAAGCTTTCTTT. It yields the protein CASRGQVWGTEAFF.